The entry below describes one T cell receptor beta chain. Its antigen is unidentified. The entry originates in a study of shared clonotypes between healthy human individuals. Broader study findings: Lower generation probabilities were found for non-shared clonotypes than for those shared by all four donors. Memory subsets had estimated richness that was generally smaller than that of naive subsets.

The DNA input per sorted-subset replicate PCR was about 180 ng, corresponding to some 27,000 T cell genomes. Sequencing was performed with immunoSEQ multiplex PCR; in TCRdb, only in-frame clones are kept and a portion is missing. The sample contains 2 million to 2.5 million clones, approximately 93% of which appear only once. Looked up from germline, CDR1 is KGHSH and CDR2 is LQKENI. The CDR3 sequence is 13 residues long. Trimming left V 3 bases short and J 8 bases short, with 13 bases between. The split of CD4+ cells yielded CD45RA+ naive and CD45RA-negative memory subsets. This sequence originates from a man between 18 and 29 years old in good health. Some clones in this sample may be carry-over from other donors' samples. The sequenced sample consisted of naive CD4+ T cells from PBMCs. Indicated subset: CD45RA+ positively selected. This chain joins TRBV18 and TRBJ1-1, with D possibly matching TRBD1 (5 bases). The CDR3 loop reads CASSPGGSSEAFF. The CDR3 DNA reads TGTGCCAGCTCACCGGGGGGGAGTTCCGAAGCTTTCTTT. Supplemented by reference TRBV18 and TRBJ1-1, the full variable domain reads NAGVMQNPRHLVRRRGQEARLRCSPMKGHSHVYWYRQLPEEGLKFMVYLQKENIIDESGMPKERFSAEFPKEGPSILRIQQVVRGDSAAYFCASSPGGSSEAFFGQGTRLTVV.